This is a list of T cell receptor beta chains from one sample in a study of T cell repertoires in cytomegalovirus infection. MiXCR, run by TCRdb on the reads, gives a single entry per CDR3 protein. The sample yields just over 450,000 distinct CDR3 sequences, more than 40% seen once. These receptors lack a known antigen. The input for sequencing was cultured PBMCs, taken from culture after CMV antigen stimulation. The receptors were sampled from a human donor in good health (CMV status not recorded). Some clones in this sample may be carry-over from other donors' samples. Each CDR3 is given with its conserved first and last residue. D genes are given only for firm matches. Clone sizes are given selectively: once, few, many, or a class where the clone is expanded.

CDR3: CASSAIQGGTDTQYF
DNA: TGTGCCAGCAGTGCAATACAGGGAGGCACAGATACGCAGTATTTT
size: NA
J: TRBJ2-3
D: NA
V: TRBV27

CDR3: CASSYSVAEIYNEQFF
DNA: TGTGCCAGCAGTTACTCGGTAGCGGAGATCTACAATGAGCAGTTCTTC
size: NA
J: TRBJ2-1
D: NA
V: TRBV6-6

CDR3: CASSQTWGSNQPQHF
DNA: TGCGCCAGCAGCCAGACGTGGGGGAGTAATCAGCCCCAGCATTTT
size: few
J: TRBJ1-5
D: NA
V: TRBV4-3

CDR3: CASRDRVREQYF
DNA: TGTGCCAGCCGGGACAGGGTGAGGGAGCAGTACTTC
size: few
J: TRBJ2-7
D: TRBD1
V: TRBV6-5

CDR3: CASSFGVAPYEQYF
DNA: TGTGCCAGCAGTTTCGGGGTAGCCCCCTACGAGCAGTACTTC
size: NA
J: TRBJ2-7
D: NA
V: TRBV12-3/TRBV12-4

CDR3: CASSIEGRNSPLHF
DNA: TGTGCCAGCAGCATAGAAGGACGGAATTCACCCCTCCACTTT
size: NA
J: TRBJ1-6
D: NA
V: TRBV4-2

CDR3: CASSAVMTEETQYF
DNA: TGTGCCAGCAGCGCGGTAATGACTGAAGAGACCCAGTACTTC
size: NA
J: TRBJ2-5
D: NA
V: TRBV7-2

CDR3: CASSRQGGATNEKLFF
DNA: TGTGCCAGCAGCCGACAGGGGGGGGCAACTAATGAAAAACTGTTTTTT
size: NA
J: TRBJ1-4
D: TRBD1
V: TRBV7-4

CDR3: CASSAGLAGYTGELFF
DNA: TGTGCCAGCAGCGCTGGACTAGCGGGATACACCGGGGAGCTGTTTTTT
size: NA
J: TRBJ2-2
D: TRBD2
V: TRBV6-1

CDR3: CAISEGRQGYTEAFF
DNA: TGTGCCATCAGTGAGGGGAGACAGGGCTATACTGAAGCTTTCTTT
size: few
J: TRBJ1-1
D: TRBD1
V: TRBV10-3

CDR3: CASSFQTSGFYNEQFF
DNA: TGTGCCAGCAGCTTCCAGACTAGCGGGTTTTACAATGAGCAGTTCTTC
size: many
J: TRBJ2-1
D: TRBD2
V: TRBV11-2

CDR3: CASSPYGGTPYEQYF
DNA: TGTGCCAGCAGTCCGTACGGCGGGACCCCCTACGAGCAGTACTTC
size: NA
J: TRBJ2-7
D: NA
V: TRBV27

CDR3: CASSSPYNEQFF
DNA: TGTGCCAGCAGCTCCCCGTACAATGAGCAGTTCTTC
size: many
J: TRBJ2-1
D: NA
V: TRBV7-2

CDR3: CASRLVGTGEADEQFF
DNA: TGTGCCAGCAGACTCGTGGGGACCGGGGAGGCGGATGAGCAGTTCTTC
size: many
J: TRBJ2-1
D: NA
V: TRBV7-2

CDR3: CASSLRSRYEQYF
DNA: TGTGCCAGCAGCCTCCGTTCTCGGTACGAGCAGTACTTC
size: NA
J: TRBJ2-7
D: NA
V: TRBV7-2

CDR3: CASRRWPGGQNTEAFF
DNA: TGTGCCAGCAGGCGATGGCCAGGGGGACAGAACACTGAAGCTTTCTTT
size: NA
J: TRBJ1-1
D: TRBD1
V: TRBV6-5

CDR3: CASRAEGAVNEQYF
DNA: TGCGCCAGCAGGGCTGAAGGGGCTGTTAATGAGCAGTACTTC
size: NA
J: TRBJ2-7
D: NA
V: TRBV4-1

CDR3: CAISEGWGDTEAFF
DNA: TGTGCCATCAGCGAGGGTTGGGGGGACACTGAAGCTTTCTTT
size: NA
J: TRBJ1-1
D: NA
V: TRBV10-3

CDR3: CASSPPIWAGDTDTQYF
DNA: TGTGCCAGCTCACCACCCATCTGGGCAGGCGACACAGATACGCAGTATTTT
size: NA
J: TRBJ2-3
D: NA
V: TRBV18

CDR3: CASSLGSPPSEQYF
DNA: TGTGCCAGCAGCTTAGGTTCGCCCCCCAGCGAGCAGTACTTC
size: NA
J: TRBJ2-7
D: NA
V: TRBV7-2

CDR3: CASSRQGAAGYTF
DNA: TGTGCCAGCAGCCGTCAGGGGGCGGCTGGCTACACCTTC
size: NA
J: TRBJ1-2
D: TRBD1
V: TRBV12-3/TRBV12-4

CDR3: CASSSAGQGMYGYTF
DNA: TGTGCCAGCAGTTCCGCGGGACAGGGAATGTATGGCTACACCTTC
size: few
J: TRBJ1-2
D: TRBD1
V: TRBV12-3/TRBV12-4

CDR3: CASSPTGTGGNEQFF
DNA: TGTGCCAGCAGTCCAACCGGGACAGGGGGCAATGAGCAGTTCTTC
size: NA
J: TRBJ2-1
D: TRBD1
V: TRBV6-2/TRBV6-3

CDR3: CASSRGDGQETQYF
DNA: TGTGCCAGCAGCCGAGGGGACGGCCAAGAGACCCAGTACTTC
size: NA
J: TRBJ2-5
D: NA
V: TRBV7-9

CDR3: CASSLPQNQETQYF
DNA: TGTGCCAGCAGCTTGCCTCAGAATCAAGAGACCCAGTACTTC
size: once
J: TRBJ2-5
D: NA
V: TRBV5-5

CDR3: CASSYGLGREGLGQFF
DNA: TGTGCCAGCAGTTACGGACTAGGGCGGGAGGGCCTTGGACAGTTCTTC
size: NA
J: TRBJ2-1
D: TRBD2
V: TRBV6-2/TRBV6-3

CDR3: CASRSDRGLAKLFF
DNA: TGTGCCAGCAGGTCAGACAGGGGGCTAGCAAAACTGTTTTTT
size: NA
J: TRBJ1-4
D: TRBD1
V: TRBV12-3/TRBV12-4

CDR3: CASRLGSPDTEAFF
DNA: TGTGCCAGTCGCCTGGGCAGCCCTGACACTGAAGCTTTCTTT
size: NA
J: TRBJ1-1
D: NA
V: TRBV12-3/TRBV12-4

CDR3: CSASTESYEQYF
DNA: TGCAGCGCCAGCACGGAATCCTACGAGCAGTACTTC
size: once
J: TRBJ2-7
D: NA
V: TRBV29-1

CDR3: CASILDHSNTGELFF
DNA: TGTGCCAGTATCCTGGACCACTCGAACACCGGGGAGCTGTTTTTT
size: NA
J: TRBJ2-2
D: NA
V: TRBV19

CDR3: CSARAGSGIGRNEQFF
DNA: TGCAGTGCTAGAGCTGGTAGCGGGATCGGGCGAAATGAGCAGTTCTTC
size: NA
J: TRBJ2-1
D: TRBD2
V: TRBV20-1

CDR3: CASSLRGGKGNTIYF
DNA: TGTGCCAGCAGCTTACGAGGGGGCAAAGGAAACACCATATATTTT
size: NA
J: TRBJ1-3
D: TRBD1
V: TRBV11-2

CDR3: CASRNGRAAYNEQFF
DNA: TGTGCCAGCAGGAACGGGAGGGCCGCCTACAATGAGCAGTTCTTC
size: few
J: TRBJ2-1
D: TRBD2
V: TRBV6-5

CDR3: CASSRQGLNQPQHF
DNA: TGTGCCAGCTCAAGGCAGGGCCTCAATCAGCCCCAGCATTTT
size: NA
J: TRBJ1-5
D: NA
V: TRBV18

CDR3: CASSRPGWVDSGANVLTF
DNA: TGTGCCAGCAGCCGCCCAGGATGGGTCGACTCTGGGGCCAACGTCCTGACTTTC
size: NA
J: TRBJ2-6
D: NA
V: TRBV5-6

CDR3: CSATRRQGGSPLHF
DNA: TGCAGTGCAACGAGACGTCAGGGTGGTTCACCCCTCCACTTT
size: NA
J: TRBJ1-6
D: NA
V: TRBV20-1

CDR3: CASIQTRGGYTF
DNA: TGTGCCAGCATCCAGACGAGGGGCGGCTACACCTTC
size: NA
J: TRBJ1-2
D: NA
V: TRBV2

CDR3: CASSTRRARLEAFF
DNA: TGTGCCAGCAGCACCCGTCGGGCTCGCTTAGAAGCTTTCTTT
size: few
J: TRBJ1-1
D: NA
V: TRBV7-2

CDR3: CSAIPGSPGTGSPLHF
DNA: TGCAGTGCGATCCCCGGGAGCCCAGGGACAGGATCACCCCTCCACTTT
size: few
J: TRBJ1-6
D: TRBD1
V: TRBV20-1

CDR3: CASRIAGGTSGSSEQFF
DNA: TGTGCCAGCAGGATAGCCGGTGGGACTAGCGGGAGCTCTGAGCAGTTCTTC
size: many
J: TRBJ2-1
D: TRBD2
V: TRBV7-2

CDR3: CASSLSLMGNEQFF
DNA: TGTGCCAGCAGTTTATCCCTAATGGGGAATGAGCAGTTCTTC
size: NA
J: TRBJ2-1
D: NA
V: TRBV12-3/TRBV12-4

CDR3: CASLGYREQYF
DNA: TGTGCCAGCTTAGGGTACCGGGAGCAGTACTTC
size: NA
J: TRBJ2-7
D: NA
V: TRBV6-1

CDR3: CASSRDVSTGELFF
DNA: TGTGCCAGCAGTCGGGACGTCTCCACCGGGGAGCTGTTTTTT
size: NA
J: TRBJ2-2
D: NA
V: TRBV28

CDR3: CASTSAPRKSGTGELFF
DNA: TGTGCCAGCACTTCCGCTCCCCGTAAGAGTGGCACCGGGGAGCTGTTTTTT
size: few
J: TRBJ2-2
D: NA
V: TRBV6-2/TRBV6-3

CDR3: CASSFGTSGGETQYF
DNA: TGTGCCAGCAGCTTCGGGACTAGCGGGGGAGAGACCCAGTACTTC
size: NA
J: TRBJ2-5
D: TRBD2
V: TRBV7-2

CDR3: CSARDNSGGFETQYF
DNA: TGCAGTGCTAGAGATAATAGCGGGGGTTTTGAGACCCAGTACTTC
size: NA
J: TRBJ2-5
D: TRBD2
V: TRBV20-1

CDR3: CASTRAGGDDTQYF
DNA: TGTGCCAGTACTCGAGCGGGAGGCGACGATACGCAGTATTTT
size: few
J: TRBJ2-3
D: TRBD2
V: TRBV5-4

CDR3: CARRSIVATNEKLFF
DNA: TGTGCCAGACGGAGTATAGTTGCAACTAATGAAAAACTGTTTTTT
size: NA
J: TRBJ1-4
D: NA
V: TRBV7-6

CDR3: CASSPDGPTTQYF
DNA: TGTGCCAGCAGCCCCGACGGGCCCACCACGCAGTATTTT
size: few
J: TRBJ2-3
D: NA
V: TRBV7-6

CDR3: CASSPSGQGSGTEAFF
DNA: TGTGCCAGCAGCCCCTCAGGACAGGGGAGCGGCACTGAAGCTTTCTTT
size: NA
J: TRBJ1-1
D: TRBD1
V: TRBV5-4

CDR3: CASSTPDLNTQYF
DNA: TGTGCCAGTAGTACCCCGGACCTAAATACGCAGTATTTT
size: few
J: TRBJ2-3
D: NA
V: TRBV19

CDR3: CASRTGGTRDTQYF
DNA: TGTGCCAGCAGGACGGGGGGGACTAGGGATACGCAGTATTTT
size: few
J: TRBJ2-3
D: TRBD2
V: TRBV7-8

CDR3: CASSSTSGPGTQYF
DNA: TGTGCCAGCAGTTCTACTAGCGGCCCGGGGACCCAGTACTTC
size: NA
J: TRBJ2-5
D: TRBD2
V: TRBV12-3/TRBV12-4

CDR3: CASSLLEGSWNTEAFF
DNA: TGTGCCAGCAGCTTATTAGAGGGGTCGTGGAACACTGAAGCTTTCTTT
size: NA
J: TRBJ1-1
D: NA
V: TRBV7-4